The source of this TCR beta chain is a study of cytomegalovirus exposure and HLA in healthy donors. The donors were part of the validation cohort, which consisted of approximately 110 subjects and was separate from the first cohort of 600 to 850 subjects. The table lists this clone with a count of one. Its specificity is not known. Profiling relied on immunoSEQ multiplex PCR, and the TCRdb table lists in-frame clones only, not all of them. The data contain about 330,000 clones, 87% of them singletons. This CDR3 region has 17 residues. V shed 3 bases, J shed 1 base, and the junction held 8 bases outside the gene matches. The germline CDR1 and CDR2 sequences are SGHVS and FQNEAQ. Study-wide findings and caveats: In a later analysis, first-cohort TCR clusters were found to tend to co-occur in the 95 to 150 validation repertoires. Three of the chains that were CMV-associated were confirmed in vitro to be specific for CMV antigens.

V gene TRBV7-8 combines with J gene TRBJ2-5; 10 bases fit TRBD2. The receptor comes from a woman aged 25-40 years in good health and CMV-seropositive. Material: PBMCs. CDR3 sequence reads: CASSLFGLAEIQETQYF. CDR3 DNA sequence: TGTGCCAGCAGCTTGTTCGGACTAGCGGAGATCCAAGAGACCCAGTACTTC.